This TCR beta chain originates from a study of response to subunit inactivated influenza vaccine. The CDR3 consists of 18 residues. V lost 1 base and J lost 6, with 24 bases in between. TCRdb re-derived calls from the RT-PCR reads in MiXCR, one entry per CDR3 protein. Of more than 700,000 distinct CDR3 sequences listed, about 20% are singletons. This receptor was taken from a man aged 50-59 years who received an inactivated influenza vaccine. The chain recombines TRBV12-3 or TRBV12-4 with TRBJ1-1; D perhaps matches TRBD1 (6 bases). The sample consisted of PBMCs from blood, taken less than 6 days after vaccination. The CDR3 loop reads CASSLGTAIARDVAEAFF. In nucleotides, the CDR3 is TGTGCCAGCAGTTTAGGGACAGCAATTGCCCGGGATGTGGCTGAAGCTTTCTTT.